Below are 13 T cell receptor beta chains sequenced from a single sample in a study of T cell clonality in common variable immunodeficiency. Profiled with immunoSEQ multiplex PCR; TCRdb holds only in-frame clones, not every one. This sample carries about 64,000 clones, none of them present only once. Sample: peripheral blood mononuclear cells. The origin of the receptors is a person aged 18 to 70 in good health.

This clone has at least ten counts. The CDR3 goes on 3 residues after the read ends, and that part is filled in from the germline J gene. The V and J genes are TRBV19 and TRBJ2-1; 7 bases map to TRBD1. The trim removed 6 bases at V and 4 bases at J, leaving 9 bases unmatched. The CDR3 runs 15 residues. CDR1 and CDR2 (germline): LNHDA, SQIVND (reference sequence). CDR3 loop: CASSDTGTDYNEQFF. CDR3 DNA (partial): TGTGCCAGTAGCGACACCGGGACAGATTACAATGAG.

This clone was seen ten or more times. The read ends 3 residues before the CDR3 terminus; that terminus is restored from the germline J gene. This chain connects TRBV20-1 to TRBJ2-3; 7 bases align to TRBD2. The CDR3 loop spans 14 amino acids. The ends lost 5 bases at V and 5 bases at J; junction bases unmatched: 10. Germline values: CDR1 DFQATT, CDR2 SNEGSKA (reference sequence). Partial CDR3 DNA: TGCAGTGCTCAGCGGTCTAGCGGCGGAGATACG. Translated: CSAQRSSGGDT. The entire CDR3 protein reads CSAQRSSGGDTQYF.

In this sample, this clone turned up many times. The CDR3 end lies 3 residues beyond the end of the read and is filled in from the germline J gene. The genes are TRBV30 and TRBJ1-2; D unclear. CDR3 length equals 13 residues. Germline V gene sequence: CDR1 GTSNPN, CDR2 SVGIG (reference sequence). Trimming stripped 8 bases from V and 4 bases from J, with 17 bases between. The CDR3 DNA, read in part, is TGTGCCCTTGGGCTGCCTGGAGGCTATGGC. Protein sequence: CALGLPGGYG. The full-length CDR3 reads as CALGLPGGYGYTF.

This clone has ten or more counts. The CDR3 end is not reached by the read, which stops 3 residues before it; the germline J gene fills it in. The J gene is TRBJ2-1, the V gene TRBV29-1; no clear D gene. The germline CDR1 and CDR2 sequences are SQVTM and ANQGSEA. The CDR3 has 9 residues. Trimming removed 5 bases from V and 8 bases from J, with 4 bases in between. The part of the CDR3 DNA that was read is TGCAGCGTTAGCGATGAG. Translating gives CSVSDE. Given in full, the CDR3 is CSVSDEQFF.

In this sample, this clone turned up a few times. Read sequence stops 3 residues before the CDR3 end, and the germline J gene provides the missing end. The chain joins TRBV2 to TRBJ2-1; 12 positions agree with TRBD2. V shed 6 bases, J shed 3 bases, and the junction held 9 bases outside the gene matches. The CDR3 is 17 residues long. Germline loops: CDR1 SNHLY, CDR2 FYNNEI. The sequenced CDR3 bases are TGTGCCAGCAGCCACAGTCGGACTAGCGGGGACTACAATGAG. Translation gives CASSHSRTSGDYNE. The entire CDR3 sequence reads CASSHSRTSGDYNEQFF. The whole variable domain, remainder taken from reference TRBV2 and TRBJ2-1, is EPEVTQTPSHQVTQMGQEVILRCVPISNHLYFYWYRQILGQKVEFLVSFYNNEISEKSEIFDDQFSVERPDGSNFTLKIRSTKLEDSAMYFCASSHSRTSGDYNEQFFGPGTRLTVL.

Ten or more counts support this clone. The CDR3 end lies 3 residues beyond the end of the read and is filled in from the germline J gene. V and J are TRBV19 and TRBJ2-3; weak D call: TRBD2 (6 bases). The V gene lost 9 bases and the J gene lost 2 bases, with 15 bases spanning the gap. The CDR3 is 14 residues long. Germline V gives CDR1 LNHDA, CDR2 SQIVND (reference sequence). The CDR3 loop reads CASNGGVNTDTQYF. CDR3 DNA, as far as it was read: TGTGCCAGCAACGGGGGAGTGAACACAGATACG.

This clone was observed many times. The CDR3 sequence: CASSLERQGVSAFF. The DNA read from the CDR3 is TGTGCCAGCAGCTTAGAGAGGCAGGGAGTCAGC. This chain links TRBV7-9 with TRBJ1-1; the D gene is possibly TRBD1 (5 bases). From the germline J gene comes the end of the CDR3, since the read stops 3 residues before it. Germline CDR1 and CDR2: SEHNR and FQNEAQ (reference sequence). There are 14 residues in the CDR3.

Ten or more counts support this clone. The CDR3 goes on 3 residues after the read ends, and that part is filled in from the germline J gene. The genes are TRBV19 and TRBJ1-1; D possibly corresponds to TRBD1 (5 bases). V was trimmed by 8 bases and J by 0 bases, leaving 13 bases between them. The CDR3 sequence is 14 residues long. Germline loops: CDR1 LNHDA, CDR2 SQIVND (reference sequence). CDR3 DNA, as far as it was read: TGTGCCAGTGCCCAGGGCGGAATGAACACTGAA. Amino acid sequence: CASAQGGMNTE. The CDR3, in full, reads CASAQGGMNTEAFF.

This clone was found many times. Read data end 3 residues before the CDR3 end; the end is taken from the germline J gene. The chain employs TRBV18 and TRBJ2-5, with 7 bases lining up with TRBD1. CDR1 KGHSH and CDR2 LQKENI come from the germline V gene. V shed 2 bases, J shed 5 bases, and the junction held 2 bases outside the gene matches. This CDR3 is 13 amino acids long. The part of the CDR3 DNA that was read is TGTGCCAGCTCACCAACAGGGGATGAGACC. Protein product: CASSPTGDET. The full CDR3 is CASSPTGDETQYF. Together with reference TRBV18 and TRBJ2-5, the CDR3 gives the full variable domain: NAGVMQNPRHLVRRRGQEARLRCSPMKGHSHVYWYRQLPEEGLKFMVYLQKENIIDESGMPKERFSAEFPKEGPSILRIQQVVRGDSAAYFCASSPTGDETQYFGPGTRLLVL.

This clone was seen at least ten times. CDR3 loop: CASSLTRGANTEAFF. Incomplete CDR3 DNA: TGTGCCAGCAGCTTAACGAGGGGCGCTAACACTGAA. This sequence joins TRBV7-3 and TRBJ1-1; a possible D gene is TRBD1 (5 bases). Sequencing ends 3 residues short of the CDR3 end; the germline J gene provides the rest. Germline V lookup: CDR1 SGHTA, CDR2 FQGTGA. CDR3 length: 15 residues. Trimming took 0 bases from V and 2 from J, leaving 10 bases between them.

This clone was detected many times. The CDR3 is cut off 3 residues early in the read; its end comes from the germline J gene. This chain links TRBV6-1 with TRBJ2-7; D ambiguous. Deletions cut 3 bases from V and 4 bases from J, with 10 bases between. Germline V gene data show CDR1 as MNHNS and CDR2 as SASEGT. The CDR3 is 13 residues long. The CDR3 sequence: CASSEAQTYEQYF. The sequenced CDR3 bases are TGTGCCAGCAGTGAGGCACAAACGTACGAG.

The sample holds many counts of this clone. The CDR3 DNA, read in part, is TGCGCCAGCAGCTCCCAGGGACTAGCGGGAGTCTTCGATGAG. Protein sequence: CASSSQGLAGVFDE. The full CDR3 protein is CASSSQGLAGVFDEQFF. The J gene is TRBJ2-1, the V gene TRBV5-1; 14 bases match TRBD2. The read ends 3 residues early relative to the CDR3; the germline J gene fills the gap. V was clipped by 3 bases and J by 8 bases; unmatched bases: 10. The CDR3 extends over 17 amino acids. Germline V CDR1 and CDR2: SGHRS, YFSETQ.

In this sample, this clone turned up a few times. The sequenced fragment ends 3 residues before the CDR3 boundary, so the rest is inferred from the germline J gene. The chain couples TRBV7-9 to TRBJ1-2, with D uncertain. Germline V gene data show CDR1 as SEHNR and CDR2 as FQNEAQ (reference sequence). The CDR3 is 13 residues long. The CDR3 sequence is CASSPRLPDTYTF. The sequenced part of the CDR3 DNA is TGTGCCAGCAGCCCTAGACTTCCAGATACC.